This T cell receptor beta chain was identified during a study of blood T cells in healthy people across ages. In terms of origin and age, donors were healthy Caucasian individuals from Russia aged roughly 6 to 100. Primers used in a second PCR of about 7 to 12 cycles were a sample-barcoded 5' primer and a J-beta primer mix. Every sample produced at least 2.5 million CDR3-containing paired-end reads. In TCRdb, the 5' RACE reads were re-called with MiXCR into one record per CDR3 protein. This table holds 1,800,000 or so distinct CDR3 sequences, about 39% found once. The ends lost 2 bases at V and 3 bases at J; junction bases unmatched: 10. The germline CDR1 and CDR2 sequences are SGHTA and FQGNSA. The CDR3 has 16 amino acids. The table lists this clonotype with a few counts.

Sequencing input: blood. The sequence was collected from a human donor in good health. The chain employs TRBV7-2 and TRBJ2-7; 7 bases align to TRBD1. CDR3 sequence: CASSLSRGQEVYEQYF. The DNA of the CDR3 is TGTGCCAGCAGCTTATCCCGAGGACAGGAAGTCTACGAGCAGTACTTC. Filled out from reference TRBV7-2 and TRBJ2-7, the complete variable domain reads GAGVSQSPSNKVTEKGKDVELRCDPISGHTALYWYRQSLGQGLEFLIYFQGNSAPDKSGLPSDRFSAERTGGSVSTLTIQRTQQEDSAVYLCASSLSRGQEVYEQYFGPGTRLTVT.